This passage covers 29 T cell receptor beta chains from one sample sequenced in a study of post-analysis software for immune sequencing data. Points from the study as a whole: Four to six TRBV segments were significantly more frequent in patients than in controls. TRBV5-6, TRBV5-1 and TRBV20-1 were among these segments.

cDNA libraries for TCR beta contained unique molecular identifiers. TCRdb reprocessed the PCR reads via MiXCR and lists one record per CDR3 protein. The table lists around 770,000 distinct CDR3 sequences, 46% of them singletons. Antigens for these TCRs are unknown. The sample was blood. These receptors were taken from a girl between 5 and 17 years old with multiple sclerosis.

The gene calls are TRBV15 and TRBJ2-1, with TRBD1 matching over 12 bases. Germline CDR1 is LNHNV and CDR2 is YYDKDF (reference sequence). The CDR3 is 16 amino acids. Germline trimming cut 2 bases from V and 9 bases from J; bases unmatched to any gene: 8. CDR3 DNA: TGTGCCACCAGCAGACTCCTCCGGGACAGGGGGCCTGAGCAGTTCTTC. This translates into CATSRLLRDRGPEQFF.

Only a few counts were recorded for this clonotype. The chain uses TRBV12-3 or TRBV12-4 and TRBJ1-4; 7 bases map to TRBD1. CDR3 length: 13 residues. The junction had 6 bases not matched to a gene; V was cut back by 6 bases and J by 8 bases. CDR3 DNA sequence: TGTGCCAGCAGAGATGGACAGGCAGAAAAACTGTTTTTT. It yields the protein CASRDGQAEKLFF.

This clonotype is a singleton in its sample. The genes are TRBV6-5 and TRBJ2-3, with D possibly being TRBD2 (5 bases). CDR1 and CDR2 from the germline V gene are MNHEY and SVGAGI. Deletions cut 6 bases from V and 4 bases from J, with 5 bases between. This CDR3 comprises 11 residues. The CDR3 reads CASRRADTQYF. The CDR3 DNA reads as TGTGCCAGCAGGAGGGCAGATACGCAGTATTTT.

This clonotype showed up many times. This chain joins TRBV18 and TRBJ2-6; 7 bases agree with TRBD1. J lost 1 base, V lost 1 base, and 4 bases had no gene match. Germline loops: CDR1 KGHSH, CDR2 LQKENI. CDR3 length equals 17 residues. For the CDR3, the DNA is TGTGCCAGCTCACCACAGGGGGCGGTGTCTGGGGCCAACGTCCTGACTTTC. Amino acid sequence: CASSPQGAVSGANVLTF.

Only a few counts were recorded for this clonotype. The genes are TRBV12-3 or TRBV12-4 and TRBJ1-6; 7 nucleotides agree with TRBD1. The CDR3 covers 15 residues. V was pared by 8 bases and J by 0 bases, with 4 bases of the junction left unmatched. This CDR3 reads CASSTGASYNSPLHF. CDR3 coding DNA: TGTGCCAGCTCAACAGGGGCCTCCTATAATTCACCCCTCCACTTT.

The table lists this clonotype with a few counts. The chain couples TRBV19 to TRBJ1-2; D perhaps matches TRBD1 (6 bases). Trimming cost V 3 bases and J 6 bases, with 14 bases left between them. Germline V gives CDR1 LNHDA, CDR2 SQIVND (reference sequence). This CDR3 is 14 amino acids long. In DNA form, the CDR3 reads TGTGCCAGTAGTATTACGGGGGGCGCGGATGGCTACACCTTC. This encodes CASSITGGADGYTF.

J is TRBJ2-3 and V is TRBV20-1; TRBD1 aligns across 7 bases. V gave up 1 base and J gave up 3 bases; unmatched junction bases: 4. Germline loops: CDR1 DFQATT, CDR2 SNEGSKA (reference sequence). The CDR3 totals 14 residues. CDR3 region: CSARGGQKTDTQYF. In DNA, the CDR3 is TGCAGTGCTAGAGGGGGACAGAAAACAGATACGCAGTATTTT.

For the CDR3, the DNA is TGTGCCAGCAGCCAAGCGGGACTAGCGGCGTACAATGAGCAGTTCTTC. The encoded protein is CASSQAGLAAYNEQFF. The V gene is TRBV3-1, the J gene TRBJ2-1; the match to TRBD2 covers 11 bases. Germline values: CDR1 LGHDT, CDR2 YNNKEL (reference sequence). The CDR3 spans 16 residues. V shed 1 base and J 4 bases; nucleotides not matched to a gene: 3.

The rearrangement links TRBV6-5 to TRBJ2-5; 12 bases are shared with TRBD2. From germline, CDR1 is MNHEY and CDR2 SVGAGI. J gave up 2 bases and V 6 bases, and 7 bases lay outside the gene matches. The CDR3 covers 16 residues. CDR3 in amino acids: CASSPRLAGEQETQYF. CDR3 bases: TGTGCCAGCAGCCCAAGACTAGCGGGAGAACAAGAGACCCAGTACTTC.

This clonotype showed up just a few times. This sequence joins TRBV29-1 and TRBJ1-5, with TRBD1 as a possible D gene (5 bases). This CDR3 contains 13 residues. Germline lookup yields CDR1 SQVTM and CDR2 ANQGSEA. With 7 bases removed from V and 6 bases from J, the gap between germline ends came to 16 bases. In DNA form, the CDR3 reads TGCAGCGCCCTAGGGGCGAGGGGTCAGCCCCAGCATTTT. This encodes CSALGARGQPQHF.

A single count supports this clonotype. V usage is TRBV5-1 and J usage is TRBJ2-3; 11 positions agree with TRBD2. V lost 1 base, J lost 6 bases, and 7 bases stayed unmatched. This CDR3 is 16 amino acids long. Germline CDR1 and CDR2: SGHRS and YFSETQ. The CDR3 loop reads CASSLSTSGRRDTQYF. The CDR3 nucleotides are TGCGCCAGCAGCTTGTCAACTAGCGGGAGACGGGATACGCAGTATTTT.

V gene TRBV20-1 combines with J gene TRBJ2-7; 7 bases match TRBD1. With the DNA end fitting TRBJ2-5 better, the J assignment may be wrong. The V gene's germline CDR1 is DFQATT and CDR2 SNEGSKA (reference sequence). This CDR3 spans 13 amino acids. The CDR3 loop reads CSAPRQGRETQYF. In DNA, the CDR3 is TGCAGTGCTCCCCGACAGGGCCGAGAGACCCAGTACTTC.

The chain carries TRBV5-1 and TRBJ2-5, with D perhaps TRBD2 (5 bases). This CDR3 contains 17 residues. CDR1 is SGHRS and CDR2 is YFSETQ in the germline V gene. Trimming removed 0 bases from V and 1 base from J, with 16 bases in between. CDR3 residues: CASSLVPGGGSQETQYF. The CDR3 DNA sequence: TGCGCCAGCAGCTTGGTGCCTGGAGGAGGTTCCCAAGAGACCCAGTACTTC.

This clonotype has a count of ten or more. The chain combines TRBV6-6 with TRBJ2-4, with 7 positions matching TRBD1. Per the germline V gene, CDR1 is MNHNY and CDR2 is SVGAGI (reference sequence). V dropped 6 bases and J dropped 7; count of bases not matched to a gene: 15. The CDR3 sequence is 16 residues long. The CDR3 DNA follows: TGTGCCAGCAGCGCCGCCGGGACAGCCCCAGGGAACATTCAGTACTTC. It translates to CASSAAGTAPGNIQYF.

This clonotype occurred a few times. The rearrangement joins TRBV5-5 to TRBJ1-2; D call uncertain. From germline, CDR1 is SGHKS and CDR2 YYEKEE (reference sequence). V lost 2 bases, J lost 6 bases, and 17 bases lay in between. This CDR3 spans 15 amino acids. The CDR3 nucleotides read TGTGCCAGCAGCTTTATTCTTGGGGAATGGGATGGCTACACCTTC. It encodes CASSFILGEWDGYTF.

This clonotype turned up a few times. CDR3 nucleotide sequence: TGTGCCAGCAGCCCCGGGATAGCGGTGAACTACGAGCAGTACTTC. This sequence encodes CASSPGIAVNYEQYF. The genes are TRBV9 and TRBJ2-7, with a tentative D call TRBD2 (6 bases). This CDR3 comprises 15 residues. CDR1 and CDR2 (germline): SGDLS, YYNGEE. V dropped 4 bases and J dropped 3 bases, with 17 bases sitting between them.

The V gene is TRBV25-1, the J gene TRBJ2-7, with D unresolved. With the DNA end fitting TRBJ2-5 better, the J assignment may be wrong. CDR3 size: 14 residues. The germline gives CDR1 MGHDK, CDR2 SYGVNS. This CDR3 is CASSEARIKETQYF. CDR3 DNA: TGTGCCAGCAGTGAAGCTAGAATAAAAGAGACCCAGTACTTC.

The chain combines TRBV5-1 with TRBJ1-1; D unresolved. This CDR3 has 14 residues. Trimming removed 0 bases at V and 1 base at J, with 7 bases between. Germline CDR1 reads SGHRS; CDR2 reads YFSETQ. CDR3 sequence (DNA): TGCGCCAGCAGCTTGGACGGGAAGAACACTGAAGCTTTCTTT. Residues: CASSLDGKNTEAFF.

A few counts support this clonotype. This sequence joins TRBV24-1 and TRBJ1-2; possibly TRBD1 for D (5 bases). Germline V gene sequence: CDR1 KGHDR, CDR2 SFDVKD. Trimming pared 5 bases from V and 3 bases from J, leaving 12 bases between. The CDR3 is 14 amino acids. CDR3 sequence: CATSATDRYYGYTF. In nucleotides, the CDR3 is TGTGCCACCAGTGCAACCGACAGATACTATGGCTACACCTTC.

The chain recombines TRBV15 with TRBJ2-1; 7 nucleotides align to TRBD2. CDR3 size: 14 residues. J was trimmed by 4 bases and V by 3 bases; bases with no gene match: 3. Germline V gives CDR1 LNHNV, CDR2 YYDKDF (reference sequence). CDR3 nucleotide sequence: TGTGCCACCAGCAGGACTAGCTCTTACAATGAGCAGTTCTTC. It specifies CATSRTSSYNEQFF.

The V and J genes are TRBV18 and TRBJ2-6; perhaps TRBD1 as D (6 bases). This CDR3 has 16 amino acids. The V gene's germline CDR1 is KGHSH and CDR2 LQKENI. Trimming stripped 5 bases from V and 1 base from J, with 12 bases between. Here the CDR3 reads CASSITGWSGANVLTF. The DNA for the CDR3 is TGTGCCAGCTCAATTACAGGGTGGTCTGGGGCCAACGTCCTGACTTTC.

This rearrangement joins TRBV15 to TRBJ1-6; TRBD1 aligns across 9 bases. The CDR3 sequence is 15 residues long. Germline CDR1 is LNHNV and CDR2 is YYDKDF (reference sequence). V shed 6 bases and J 6 bases; nucleotides not matched to a gene: 6. The CDR3 reads CATSTDRGFNSPLHF. In nucleotides, the CDR3 is TGTGCCACCAGTACCGACAGGGGGTTTAATTCACCCCTCCACTTT.

This clonotype was observed a handful of times. The chain combines TRBV6-2 or TRBV6-3 with TRBJ2-1; D is uncertain. Germline CDR1 and CDR2: MNHEY and SVGEGT. Trimming cost V 5 bases and J 3 bases, with 5 bases left between them. CDR3 size: 12 residues. The DNA of the CDR3 is TGTGCCAGCAGTACCAGCTACAATGAGCAGTTCTTC. It translates to CASSTSYNEQFF.

The rearrangement links TRBV5-1 to TRBJ2-1; 16 positions agree with TRBD2. In germline, CDR1 is SGHRS, CDR2 YFSETQ. This CDR3 has 18 residues. J lost 7 bases, V lost 4 bases, and 11 bases had no gene match. CDR3 coding DNA: TGCGCCAGCAGCCCCGGGACTAGCGGGAGGGCCCGGCCAAATGAGCAGTTCTTC. Its protein is CASSPGTSGRARPNEQFF. Based on the CDR3 plus reference TRBV5-1 and TRBJ2-1, the full variable domain is KAGVTQTPRYLIKTRGQQVTLSCSPISGHRSVSWYQQTPGQGLQFLFEYFSETQRNKGNFPGRFSGRQFSNSRSEMNVSTLELGDSALYLCASSPGTSGRARPNEQFFGPGTRLTVL.

This clonotype was observed a handful of times. V gene TRBV27 combines with J gene TRBJ1-2; weak D call: TRBD1 (5 bases). This CDR3 comprises 14 residues. V lost 3 bases to trimming and J lost 2 bases, with 10 bases between them. Germline-derived CDR1 and CDR2 are MNHEY and SMNVEV (reference sequence). The CDR3 spells CASSLQGRNYGYTF. The DNA for the CDR3 is TGTGCCAGCAGTTTGCAGGGCCGCAACTATGGCTACACCTTC.

The chain links TRBV18 to TRBJ2-1, with TRBD2 matching 9 bases. CDR3 size: 14 residues. Per the germline V gene, CDR1 is KGHSH and CDR2 is LQKENI. The trim removed 4 bases at V and 5 bases at J, leaving 3 bases unmatched. The DNA of the CDR3 is TGTGCCAGCTCACAAGCGGGAGGAAACAATGAGCAGTTCTTC. Translation gives CASSQAGGNNEQFF. Drawing the rest from reference TRBV18 and TRBJ2-1, the complete variable domain is NAGVMQNPRHLVRRRGQEARLRCSPMKGHSHVYWYRQLPEEGLKFMVYLQKENIIDESGMPKERFSAEFPKEGPSILRIQQVVRGDSAAYFCASSQAGGNNEQFFGPGTRLTVL.

Only one count was recorded for this clonotype. V gene TRBV6-6 combines with J gene TRBJ2-3; TRBD2 might be the D (5 bases). V was shortened by 3 bases and J by 0 bases, with 7 bases between the two germline ends. This CDR3 spans 14 amino acids. Germline V gene lookup returns CDR1 MNHNY and CDR2 SVGAGI (reference sequence). CDR3 nucleotides: TGTGCCAGCAGTTATTGGACTAGCACAGATACGCAGTATTTT. Its translation is CASSYWTSTDTQYF.

The chain combines TRBV19 with TRBJ2-1, with 11 positions matching TRBD2. Trimming removed 4 bases from V and 4 bases from J; junction bases left unmatched: 6. Germline CDR1 and CDR2: LNHDA and SQIVND (reference sequence). The CDR3 spans 16 residues. The CDR3 loop is CASSTLAGGVYNEQFF. The DNA for the CDR3 is TGTGCCAGTAGTACCCTAGCGGGAGGTGTGTACAATGAGCAGTTCTTC. Combining the CDR3 with reference TRBV19 and TRBJ2-1 gives the whole variable domain DGGITQSPKYLFRKEGQNVTLSCEQNLNHDAMYWYRQDPGQGLRLIYYSQIVNDFQKGDIAEGYSVSREKKESFPLTVTSAQKNPTAFYLCASSTLAGGVYNEQFFGPGTRLTVL.

This clonotype was observed a few times. The V call is TRBV5-1, the J call TRBJ2-5, with TRBD1 as a possible D gene (5 bases). CDR1 and CDR2 (germline): SGHRS, YFSETQ. This CDR3 contains 15 residues. V lost 4 bases to trimming and J lost 4 bases, with 17 bases between them. The CDR3 nucleotides read TGCGCCAGCAGCCAGGGCAGGCTGTTCGGAGAGACCCAGTACTTC. Its translation is CASSQGRLFGETQYF.